These T cell receptor beta chains were read from a single sample in a study of T cell responses to AZD1222 COVID-19 vaccine. Sequencing used immunoSEQ multiplex PCR; TCRdb keeps in-frame clones, though not all of them. Of 90,000 to 100,000 clones in the sample, around 84% were seen once. The sequencing used peripheral blood, collected 28 days after the second AZD1222 dose. These receptors came from an adult who received the AZD1222 COVID-19 vaccine. CDR3s include the opening cysteine and the closing phenylalanine or tryptophan. The order of the fields is V gene, clone size, J gene, CDR3 protein. Size is stated for part of the rows, as once, few or many counts, or as a class when the clone is expanded.

TRBV5-5	-	TRBJ2-1	CASSFDLAASYNEQFF
TRBV29-1	-	TRBJ1-4	CSVEKRTASEKLFF
TRBV10-3	-	TRBJ2-7	CATGLLSSYEQYF
TRBV5-1	-	TRBJ1-6	CASSPWTGDNSPLHF
TRBV4-3	-	TRBJ2-7	CASSQDLFAGEFSYEQYF
TRBV24-1	few	TRBJ2-1	CATKGPTHNEQFF
TRBV6-6	-	TRBJ1-2	CASSPPDGGSNYGYTF
TRBV18	-	TRBJ2-1	CASSPDGGTYNEQFF
TRBV6-1	-	TRBJ2-3	CASSEGGAWTQYF
TRBV14	once	TRBJ2-7	CASSQVRRAGEQYF
TRBV28	few	TRBJ1-2	CASSSQGPFYGYTF
TRBV7-3	-	TRBJ2-1	CASSLLPGSYNEQFF
TRBV6-5	-	TRBJ1-2	CASSYSQVSFNYGYTF
TRBV7-9	-	TRBJ1-1	CASSLGAGAFF
TRBV12-3/TRBV12-4	once	TRBJ2-3	CASSFTDTDTQYF
TRBV9	-	TRBJ1-6	CASSETAGTYNSPLHF
TRBV19	-	TRBJ1-1	CASDGLGTGRSFF
TRBV7-3	-	TRBJ2-5	CASSLEGVRGETQYF
TRBV12-3/TRBV12-4	-	TRBJ1-2	CASHPGANYGYTF
TRBV19	-	TRBJ1-5	CASSTLQGANNQPQHF
TRBV27	few	TRBJ1-5	CASSFTGRANQPQHF
TRBV9	-	TRBJ1-6	CASSAGQWGPLHF
TRBV29-1	-	TRBJ1-1	CSVNEAFF
TRBV5-6	-	TRBJ2-7	CASSRTGGPYEQYF
TRBV10-2	-	TRBJ1-3	CASLPGTGNSGNTIYF
TRBV2	-	TRBJ1-1	CASSVKGNTEAFF
TRBV10-1	-	TRBJ1-4	CATGLPGEKLFF
TRBV15	-	TRBJ1-2	CATSSLRGSGYGYTF
TRBV6-5	-	TRBJ2-7	CASIIDPATAYEQYF
TRBV5-1	-	TRBJ2-7	CASSLGGEVYEQYF
TRBV3-1/TRBV3-2	-	TRBJ1-2	CASSQVTGGGRNYGYTF
TRBV7-2	-	TRBJ2-3	CASSYWRTSDTQYF
TRBV6-1	-	TRBJ2-1	CASSEWSGGANEQFF
TRBV6-5	-	TRBJ1-1	CASSYGTGGNTEAFF
TRBV18	-	TRBJ1-1	CASSPRELGDTEAFF
TRBV11-3	-	TRBJ2-1	CASSLGLSVGLAPGGEQFF
TRBV20-1	-	TRBJ2-7	CSASGPLRSYEQYF
TRBV6-5	-	TRBJ1-1	CASSYTDRVSAEAFF
TRBV27	-	TRBJ1-1	CASSWMAGGSTEAFF
TRBV12-3/TRBV12-4	-	TRBJ1-4	CASSSAANEKLFF
TRBV10-3	-	TRBJ1-5	CAISESNRNQPQHF
TRBV2	-	TRBJ2-2	CASSRDRGLGTGELFF
TRBV5-4	-	TRBJ2-1	CASKKPRGEGEQFF
TRBV7-8	-	TRBJ2-2	CASSPTDTGELFF
TRBV7-8	few	TRBJ2-7	CASSLRDRELGEQYF
TRBV6-5	-	TRBJ1-3	CASSYDKGAGNTIYF
TRBV9	-	TRBJ2-1	CASSVAGGGSGRPVYNEQFF
TRBV7-2	-	TRBJ2-1	CASSLDGSSYNEQFF
TRBV27	-	TRBJ2-1	CASSAYNEQFF
TRBV25-1	-	TRBJ2-1	CASSDFPGQGRNEQFF
TRBV20-1	-	TRBJ2-1	CSASSSGRPHFF
TRBV6-5	-	TRBJ2-2	CASTYGGNTGELFF
TRBV19	-	TRBJ1-5	CASSPTSTGGNQPQHF
TRBV19	-	TRBJ1-1	CASSSQISTEAFF
TRBV7-6	-	TRBJ1-5	CASSPLGSVASNQPQHF
TRBV29-1	once	TRBJ1-1	CSVAPGTGWNTEAFF
TRBV7-2	-	TRBJ2-2	CASSLGWRDRVLAGELFF